This TCR beta chain was obtained from a study of molecular identifiers for immune sequencing clone quantification. Study-wide findings and caveats: In CMV-specific effectors, clones above 20 copies held over 98% of molecules; naive, under 1%. Researchers reportedly could pick up spiked Jurkat TCR RNA from one cell mixed into 1 million or so naive cells.

Many counts were recorded for this clonotype. Its antigen is unknown. Bulk TCR libraries used previously described methods and listed TCR primers. One entry per CDR3 protein, called by TCRdb with MiXCR from the PCR reads. In the table there are fewer than 350,000 distinct CDR3 sequences, over 20% of which are singletons. Naive CD8 T cell sorting was performed on the CD8+CD4-CCR7+CD45RA+ phenotype. Germline CDR1 SEHNR, CDR2 FQNEAQ (reference sequence). This CDR3 has 14 residues. The V gene end was trimmed by 4 bases and the J gene end by 3 bases; junction bases not matched to a gene: 6. The sequenced sample was naive CD8+ T cells from blood, with Jurkat cell RNA spiked in. Subset reported: FACS-sorted CD8+CD4-CCR7+CD45RA+ naive T cells. The chain has TRBV7-9 and TRBJ2-7; 7 nucleotides line up with TRBD1. The receptor was derived from a human donor in good health. Some libraries in this study had Jurkat cell RNA spiked in. The DNA of the CDR3 is TGTGCCAGCAGCTCGGGACAGCTTATCTACGAGCAGTACTTC. As protein: CASSSGQLIYEQYF.